This TCR beta chain was documented in a study of T-cell memory formation after mild COVID-19. Germline lookup yields CDR1 PRHDT and CDR2 FYEKMQ (reference sequence). V lost 4 bases and J 3 bases, leaving 12 bases between the germline ends. This CDR3 comprises 14 residues. TCRdb passed the 5' RACE reads through MiXCR, listing each CDR3 protein once. The table records hundreds of thousands of distinct CDR3 sequences, 25% of them present only once. V gene TRBV13 combines with J gene TRBJ1-2, with D uncertain. The receptor's source is an adult woman who had mild COVID-19 (a few samples of this study predate the infection). Cell type and time point are not known. The sample was PBMCs or a T cell subset sorted from them (not recorded which). For the CDR3, the DNA is TGTGCCAGCAGCTCCGGGTCCCAAGACTATGGCTACACCTTC. Translating gives CASSSGSQDYGYTF.